This TCR beta chain stems from a study of radiation and T cells in renal cell carcinoma. Generated by immunoSEQ multiplex PCR, the TCRdb table keeps only in-frame clones and is missing some. The profile shows 140,000 or so clones, less than 90% of them singletons. Germline CDR1 SGHAT, CDR2 FQNNGV. Trimming at V came to 4 bases and at J to 1 base, leaving 9 bases not matched to a gene. The CDR3 length is 16 residues. Time point in this sample: blood 4 weeks post-SBRT, at nephrectomy. As to treatment: 15 Gy SBRT to primary tumor, nephrectomy 4 weeks later. Serial blood draws occurred at baseline and 2 and 4 weeks post-SBRT.

This chain links TRBV11-2 with TRBJ2-7; TRBD2 matches 8 bases. Sequences were derived from blood, sampled from a patient whose treatment included radiotherapy and nephrectomy. The clonotype comes from a woman between 45 and 60 years old with renal cell carcinoma. DNA for the CDR3: TGTGCCAGCAGCTCCCCGTATAGCGGGACTTCCTACGAGCAGTACTTC. Protein product: CASSSPYSGTSYEQYF. Variable domain in full (rest from reference TRBV11-2 and TRBJ2-7): EAGVAQSPRYKIIEKRQSVAFWCNPISGHATLYWYQQILGQGPKLLIQFQNNGVVDDSQLPKDRFSAERLKGVDSTLKIQPAKLEDSAVYLCASSSPYSGTSYEQYFGPGTRLTVT.